Listed here are 32 T cell receptor beta chains from one sample, sequenced in a study of PD-1 blockade in classical Hodgkin lymphoma. Assay used: immunoSEQ multiplex PCR; TCRdb lists only in-frame clones, some missing. In the table there are roughly 15,000 clones, around three fifths of which are singletons. Every patient had relapsed following autologous stem cell transplantation, and cohorts differed in brentuximab vedotin exposure. The specimen was peripheral blood mononuclear cells (PBMCs), collected before the second cycle of nivolumab. The receptors were gathered from a human donor with classical Hodgkin lymphoma.

This clone was counted between two and nine times. The V call is TRBV4-2, the J call TRBJ2-1, with 9 bases that match TRBD2. The CDR3 runs to 17 residues. CDR1 LGHNA and CDR2 YNFKEQ come from the germline V gene. The trim removed 4 bases at V and 2 bases at J, leaving 9 bases unmatched. The CDR3 protein is CASSPRSAGGPYNEQFF. DNA for the CDR3: TGTGCCAGCAGCCCGAGGAGTGCGGGAGGGCCCTACAATGAGCAGTTCTTC.

The J gene is TRBJ2-7, the V gene TRBV13; weak D call: TRBD2 (5 bases). V lost 3 bases to trimming and J lost 6 bases, with 12 bases between them. Germline-derived CDR1 and CDR2 are PRHDT and FYEKMQ (reference sequence). This CDR3 comprises 13 residues. Here the CDR3 reads CASSLAGRGEQYF. In DNA, the CDR3 is TGTGCCAGCAGCTTGGCAGGTCGGGGCGAGCAGTACTTC.

The genes are TRBV7-2 and TRBJ2-3; possible D gene TRBD2, 5 bases. CDR1 and CDR2 (germline): SGHTA, FQGNSA. The CDR3 runs 17 residues. The V and J ends lost 0 bases and 0 bases respectively, with 13 bases between them. The CDR3 DNA sequence: TGTGCCAGCAGCTTAGCGGGGAGCGGACCTAGCACAGATACGCAGTATTTT. Translation: CASSLAGSGPSTDTQYF.

This clone showed up just a few times. This rearrangement joins TRBV4-2 to TRBJ1-4; 8 bases align to TRBD1. J gave up 2 bases and V 3 bases, and 2 bases lay outside the gene matches. This CDR3 is built from 15 residues. The germline gives CDR1 LGHNA, CDR2 YNFKEQ. Here the CDR3 DNA reads TGTGCCAGCAGCCAGCAGGGGGCGACTAATGAAAAACTGTTTTTT. Its protein is CASSQQGATNEKLFF.

The rearrangement joins TRBV19 to TRBJ2-7, with D perhaps TRBD1 (6 bases). The CDR3 loop spans 13 amino acids. V was clipped by 3 bases and J by 7 bases, with 13 bases between them. CDR1 and CDR2 from the germline V gene are LNHDA and SQIVND (reference sequence). CDR3 bases: TGTGCCAGTAGTATCGCGACAGGTAGGGAGCAGTACTTC. This encodes CASSIATGREQYF.

The chain joins TRBV29-1 to TRBJ2-7; possibly TRBD1 for D (6 bases). Germline loops: CDR1 SQVTM, CDR2 ANQGSEA. V lost 3 bases and J 0 bases, leaving 12 bases between the germline ends. This CDR3 region has 14 residues. This CDR3 reads CSVDAGASSYEQYF. The CDR3, as DNA: TGCAGCGTTGACGCAGGGGCCAGCTCCTACGAGCAGTACTTC.

The chain has TRBV11-2 and TRBJ2-7, with D perhaps TRBD2 (6 bases). V lost 4 bases to trimming and J lost 2 bases, with 24 bases between them. There are 18 residues in the CDR3. Per germline, CDR1 SGHAT and CDR2 FQNNGV. The CDR3 DNA is TGTGCCAGCAGCTCCACTTCATACACCCCCGGGGGAGCCTACGAGCAGTACTTC. This encodes CASSSTSYTPGGAYEQYF.

The genes are TRBV28 and TRBJ2-2; tentatively, D is TRBD1 (5 bases). Germline values: CDR1 MDHEN, CDR2 SYDVKM. V shed 5 bases and J shed 5 bases, with 15 bases lying between them. This CDR3 contains 15 residues. This CDR3 is CASSPPRQRTGELFF. Written as DNA, the CDR3 is TGTGCCAGCAGTCCCCCCCGACAGCGAACCGGGGAGCTGTTTTTT.

The rearrangement uses TRBV30 and TRBJ2-5; 8 nucleotides agree with TRBD1. After removal of 4 bases from V and 4 bases from J, the junction contained 5 bases not matched to a gene. The CDR3 loop spans 13 amino acids. CDR1 GTSNPN and CDR2 SVGIG come from the germline V gene (reference sequence). The CDR3 DNA reads as TGTGCCTGGACCCGACAGGGGAGAGAGACCCAGTACTTC. Its translation: CAWTRQGRETQYF.

The chain combines TRBV5-1 with TRBJ2-5; D is uncertain. CDR3 size: 14 residues. Germline CDR1 SGHRS, CDR2 YFSETQ. V shed 1 base and J shed 4 bases, with 11 bases lying between them. In nucleotides, the CDR3 is TGCGCCAGCAGCTTGCGTCCCTCAGGAGAGACCCAGTACTTC. This codes for CASSLRPSGETQYF.

This clone has just a few counts. The chain couples TRBV30 to TRBJ1-1; tentative D call: TRBD1 (5 bases). Between the trimmed V and J ends, which lost 0 bases and 3 bases, there was a span of 11 bases. This CDR3 has 14 residues. CDR1 GTSNPN and CDR2 SVGIG come from the germline V gene (reference sequence). The CDR3 loop reads CAWSVGVLDTEAFF. As DNA, the CDR3 is TGTGCCTGGAGTGTGGGGGTACTGGACACTGAAGCTTTCTTT.

This chain links TRBV7-2 with TRBJ2-1, with D perhaps given as TRBD1 or TRBD2 (5 bases each). CDR1 and CDR2 from the germline V gene are SGHTA and FQGNSA. Trimming stripped 2 bases from V and 5 bases from J, with 10 bases between. This CDR3 spans 14 amino acids. CDR3 in DNA: TGTGCCAGCAGCTTAAGGGGACCCAACAATGAGCAGTTCTTC. It translates to CASSLRGPNNEQFF.

The genes are TRBV4-1 and TRBJ1-5; no clear D gene. The V end was cut by 1 base, the J end by 3 bases, with 7 bases between. The germline gives CDR1 MGHRA, CDR2 YSYEKL. CDR3 length equals 14 residues. The CDR3 DNA follows: TGCGCCAGCAGCCAAGTCAGGTTCAATCAGCCCCAGCATTTT. Residues: CASSQVRFNQPQHF.

The genes are TRBV5-1 and TRBJ1-1; 8 bases line up with TRBD1. Germline lookup yields CDR1 SGHRS and CDR2 YFSETQ. J lost 1 base, V lost 4 bases, and 3 bases had no gene match. The CDR3 loop spans 14 amino acids. Written as DNA, the CDR3 is TGCGCCAGCAGCGCCGGGACAGGGAACACTGAAGCTTTCTTT. It translates to CASSAGTGNTEAFF.

This clone came up once. V is TRBV7-9 and J is TRBJ1-1, with D possibly being TRBD1 (5 bases). Germline CDR1 reads SEHNR; CDR2 reads FQNEAQ (reference sequence). The germline V and J ends were trimmed by 2 bases and 1 base, with 8 bases remaining between them. The CDR3 has 14 amino acids. In nucleotides, the CDR3 is TGTGCCAGCAGCTTATGGGGACCGAACACTGAAGCTTTCTTT. It is translated as CASSLWGPNTEAFF.

The gene calls are TRBV29-1 and TRBJ2-5; D is unresolved. This CDR3 has 14 amino acids. Germline CDR1 is SQVTM and CDR2 is ANQGSEA. V was pared by 5 bases and J by 2 bases, with 15 bases between. Here the CDR3 DNA reads TGCAGCGTTATGATAAGGCAGGAACAAGAGACCCAGTACTTC. Translating it yields CSVMIRQEQETQYF.

The rearrangement uses TRBV28 and TRBJ2-3; tentative D call: TRBD2 (6 bases). From germline, CDR1 is MDHEN and CDR2 SYDVKM. Trimming took 2 bases from V and 1 from J, leaving 10 bases between them. The CDR3 has 15 residues. The CDR3 is CASSLGGTRTDTQYF. CDR3 in DNA: TGTGCCAGCAGTTTAGGCGGGACCCGCACAGATACGCAGTATTTT.

The CDR3 DNA follows: TGTGCCAGTAGTATGGAGGGCACACTAGCGGAAAAACACGAGCAGTACTTC. It is translated as CASSMEGTLAEKHEQYF. The chain couples TRBV19 to TRBJ2-7, with TRBD2 identical over 8 bases. With V trimmed by 3 bases and J by 5 bases, 15 bases remained unmatched. The CDR3 covers 17 residues. Germline assignment: CDR1 LNHDA and CDR2 SQIVND (reference sequence).

V usage is TRBV27 and J usage is TRBJ1-1; 7 bases line up with TRBD1. V gave up 4 bases and J gave up 1 base; unmatched junction bases: 0. Germline V CDR1 and CDR2: MNHEY, SMNVEV (reference sequence). This CDR3 has 13 residues. The CDR3 sequence is CASSWDRNTEAFF. The DNA of the CDR3 is TGTGCCAGCAGTTGGGACAGGAACACTGAAGCTTTCTTT.

The CDR3 loop reads CASSIAGTGTYEQYF. Here the CDR3 DNA reads TGTGCCAGTAGTATCGCCGGGACAGGGACCTACGAGCAGTACTTC. This chain joins TRBV19 and TRBJ2-7; the match to TRBD1 covers 9 bases. This CDR3 has 15 amino acids. Germline-derived CDR1 and CDR2 are LNHDA and SQIVND (reference sequence). The junction had 5 bases not matched to a gene; V was cut back by 3 bases and J by 2 bases. The full variable domain, rest sourced from reference TRBV19 and TRBJ2-7, is DGGITQSPKYLFRKEGQNVTLSCEQNLNHDAMYWYRQDPGQGLRLIYYSQIVNDFQKGDIAEGYSVSREKKESFPLTVTSAQKNPTAFYLCASSIAGTGTYEQYFGPGTRLTVT.

This clone was seen once. This rearrangement joins TRBV7-9 to TRBJ2-1; 9 nucleotides align to TRBD2. CDR1 and CDR2 (germline): SEHNR, FQNEAQ (reference sequence). Trimming at V came to 1 base and at J to 0 bases, leaving 4 bases not matched to a gene. The CDR3 runs to 17 residues. The CDR3 coding sequence is TGTGCCAGCAGCTTAGGCGGGAGGGCCCCCTCCTACAATGAGCAGTTCTTC. Protein product: CASSLGGRAPSYNEQFF.

This chain joins TRBV27 and TRBJ2-1; 12 bases fit TRBD2. With V trimmed by 0 bases and J by 0 bases, 3 bases remained unmatched. There are 18 residues in the CDR3. Germline values: CDR1 MNHEY, CDR2 SMNVEV (reference sequence). The CDR3 nucleotides are TGTGCCAGCAGTTTATCGGGGACTAGCGGGTCCTCCTACAATGAGCAGTTCTTC. Translating it yields CASSLSGTSGSSYNEQFF.

This clone was seen a handful of times. The rearrangement links TRBV7-2 to TRBJ2-5; 8 bases line up with TRBD1. CDR1 and CDR2 (germline): SGHTA, FQGNSA. J was trimmed by 4 bases and V by 2 bases; bases with no gene match: 6. This CDR3 is built from 15 residues. The CDR3 region is CASSLSSGGRETQYF. DNA for the CDR3: TGTGCCAGCAGCTTATCGTCAGGGGGCCGAGAGACCCAGTACTTC.

The chain combines TRBV7-9 with TRBJ2-1; the D is unclear. The CDR3 sequence is 12 residues long. The germline gives CDR1 SEHNR, CDR2 FQNEAQ (reference sequence). Trimming shortened V by 5 bases and J by 8 bases, and 10 bases separated the two germline ends. CDR3 residues: CASSPLGYEQFF. The CDR3 DNA reads TGTGCCAGCAGCCCCCTAGGGTATGAGCAGTTCTTC.

J is TRBJ2-1 and V is TRBV11-1, with a weak D call TRBD2 (6 bases). Deletions cut 1 base from V and 4 bases from J, with 8 bases between. Looked up from germline, CDR1 is SGHAT and CDR2 is FQDESV (reference sequence). The CDR3 has 14 amino acids. Written as DNA, the CDR3 is TGTGCCAGCAGCTTAGACGGGAGATACAATGAGCAGTTCTTC. Translated: CASSLDGRYNEQFF.

The V call is TRBV28, the J call TRBJ2-7, with 10 positions matching TRBD2. Trimming cost V 7 bases and J 3 bases; bases outside gene matches: 21. Germline V gene data show CDR1 as MDHEN and CDR2 as SYDVKM. The CDR3 is 19 residues long. The CDR3 is CASTPSSIAGGRRYYEQYF. In DNA, the CDR3 is TGTGCCAGCACCCCCTCGTCGATAGCGGGAGGCCGCCGCTACTACGAGCAGTACTTC.

V and J are TRBV29-1 and TRBJ2-6, with D tentatively TRBD1 (6 bases). The CDR3 is 18 amino acids. Germline V lookup: CDR1 SQVTM, CDR2 ANQGSEA. Between the trimmed V and J ends, which lost 6 bases and 0 bases, there was a span of 21 bases. CDR3 loop: CSVLHSDRRLSGANVLTF. DNA of the CDR3: TGCAGCGTCTTACATTCTGACAGGCGCCTCTCTGGGGCCAACGTCCTGACTTTC.

This clone was seen a handful of times. V is TRBV7-6 and J is TRBJ2-7, with D perhaps matching TRBD1 or TRBD2 (5 bases each). V was clipped by 1 base and J by 5 bases, with 15 bases between them. The CDR3 is made up of 15 amino acids. Germline CDR1 reads SGHVS; CDR2 reads FNYEAQ. The CDR3 DNA sequence: TGTGCCAGCAGCTTAGATCCGGGGCTGGGAGACGAGCAGTACTTC. Its translation is CASSLDPGLGDEQYF.

This clone was recorded a few times. The chain carries TRBV2 and TRBJ2-7; 13 bases line up with TRBD2. From germline, CDR1 is SNHLY and CDR2 FYNNEI. Germline trimming cut 4 bases from V and 5 bases from J; bases unmatched to any gene: 5. This CDR3 region has 15 residues. CDR3: CASSGTSGSFHEQYF. In DNA form, the CDR3 reads TGTGCCAGCAGTGGGACTAGCGGGAGTTTCCACGAGCAGTACTTC.

This clone was counted only a few times. The rearrangement joins TRBV5-6 to TRBJ1-1; TRBD1 is a possible D gene (6 bases). The germline V gene has CDR1 SGHDT and CDR2 YYEEEE. The CDR3 loop spans 18 amino acids. Trimming pared 2 bases from V and 0 bases from J, leaving 20 bases between. The DNA of the CDR3 is TGTGCCAGCAGCTTCGATAGTAGGAGGGGGACGTTGAACACTGAAGCTTTCTTT. As protein: CASSFDSRRGTLNTEAFF.

For the CDR3, the DNA is TGCGCCAGCAGCTTGACTCAGCATAATTCACCCCTCCACTTT. It specifies CASSLTQHNSPLHF. V and J are TRBV5-1 and TRBJ1-6; D is ambiguous. Between the trimmed V and J ends, which lost 1 base and 5 bases, there was a span of 7 bases. This CDR3 has 14 residues. Per germline, CDR1 SGHRS and CDR2 YFSETQ.

This chain joins TRBV6-1 and TRBJ2-2; 13 bases are a match to TRBD2. V lost 7 bases, J lost 7 bases, and 3 bases stayed unmatched. This CDR3 is 14 amino acids long. Germline loops: CDR1 MNHNS, CDR2 SASEGT. CDR3 sequence reads: CASTGLAGYGELFF. The CDR3 DNA sequence: TGTGCCAGCACGGGACTAGCGGGATACGGGGAGCTGTTTTTT.